The clone carrying this T cell receptor beta chain was seen more than once but under ten times. The antigen remains undetermined. Quantitative barcoded 5'-RACE was used to prepare TCR beta libraries. TCRdb recomputed calls from the 5' RACE reads with MiXCR, one row per CDR3 protein. Among some 200,000 distinct CDR3 sequences, roughly 26% were seen once, and the ten largest hold about 6.2%. This sample stems from a study of CD8 T cells in ankylosing spondylitis. Study-wide findings and caveats: Disease-associated clones were reportedly significantly overrepresented in matched ankylosing spondylitis synovial fluid. Certain motif variants had earlier been reported in reactive arthritis synovial fluid and blood. Blood of patients with ankylosing spondylitis appeared to be characterized by a TCR beta motif of several highly homologous variants.

V shed 6 bases and J 7 bases; nucleotides not matched to a gene: 6. The CDR3 has 12 residues. Germline CDR1 DFQATT, CDR2 SNEGSKA (reference sequence). The chain employs TRBV20-1 and TRBJ2-1; 7 bases line up with TRBD1. The sample taken for sequencing was blood, either unsorted or a sorted T cell fraction (not recorded which). The receptor's source is a male donor with ankylosing spondylitis or in good health (not recorded which). CDR3 bases: TGCAGTGCGATGGGACAGACTAATGAGCAGTTCTTC. Translated, it gives CSAMGQTNEQFF.